This is a list of T cell receptor beta chains from one sample in a study of T cells in tumors after PD-1 blockade. Using immunoSEQ multiplex PCR, the repertoire was profiled, and TCRdb retains in-frame clones only, with some absent. The sample comprises about 59,000 clones, about four fifths of which are singletons, and about an eighth rests with the top ten. Source: PBMCs, taken before anti-PD-1 treatment. These receptors were collected from a human donor with basal cell carcinoma. CDR3s include the opening cysteine and the closing phenylalanine or tryptophan. D genes are given only for firm matches. A row's size may be missing; if present it is once, few, many or a size class.

>TRBJ2-1|TRBV11-1|15|-|once
TGTGCCAGCAGCCCCGAGCTAGGCAGACTCAATGAGCAGTTCTTC
CASSPELGRLNEQFF
>TRBJ2-2|TRBV6-5|14|-|-
TGTGCCAGCAGGCCGCAGGGTCGCACCGGGGAGCTGTTTTTT
CASRPQGRTGELFF
>TRBJ1-1|TRBV2|13|-|many
TGTGCCAGCAGTGAGGATCTTCTCACTGAAGCTTTCTTT
CASSEDLLTEAFF
>TRBJ1-5|TRBV5-1|18|TRBD1|-
TGCGCCAGCTCCCGGACAGGGAAGGAATTTACTAGCAATCAGCCCCAGCATTTT
CASSRTGKEFTSNQPQHF
>TRBJ2-5|TRBV7-9|14|-|-
TGTGCCAGCAGCTTAGCTTCCCTGGCAGAGACCCAGTACTTC
CASSLASLAETQYF
>TRBJ2-3|TRBV4-1|14|-|once
TGCGCCAGCAGCCAAGCAACGTCAGAGGATACGCAGTATTTT
CASSQATSEDTQYF
>TRBJ2-3|TRBV18|14|TRBD1|-
TGTGCCAGCGGGGGACAGGCCAGCACAGATACGCAGTATTTT
CASGGQASTDTQYF
>TRBJ1-1|TRBV5-8|15|TRBD1|-
TGTGCCAGCAGCGTGGGACAGGGATGGAACACTGAAGCTTTCTTT
CASSVGQGWNTEAFF
>TRBJ2-1|TRBV6-5|13|-|-
TGTGCCAGCAGTCGGTCGGGCGGCAATGAGCAGTTCTTC
CASSRSGGNEQFF
>TRBJ2-4|TRBV18|14|-|-
TGTGCCAGCTCACCACCTCTAGCCAAAAACATTCAGTACTTC
CASSPPLAKNIQYF
>TRBJ2-7|TRBV10-3|15|-|-
TGTGCCATCAGTGAGTCGAGGCTGGCGGGTTCGGTGCAGTACTTC
CAISESRLAGSVQYF
>TRBJ1-3|TRBV5-1|15|-|many
TGCGCCAGCAGGTCCGGGACATACTCTGGAAACACCATATATTTT
CASRSGTYSGNTIYF
>TRBJ1-1|TRBV19|13|-|-
TGTGCCAGTATTTCTGCAGTGGGCACTGAAGCTTTCTTT
CASISAVGTEAFF
>TRBJ1-1|TRBV13|13|-|-
TGTGCCAGCAGCTTTGGGACTCAGGGCGAGGCTTTCTTT
CASSFGTQGEAFF
>TRBJ1-2|TRBV2|15|TRBD1|-
TGTGCCAGCAGTGAAAGGAGGGACAGGGCGGGCGGCTACACCTTC
CASSERRDRAGGYTF
>TRBJ2-1|TRBV11-1|14|-|few
TGTGCCAGCAGCTTAGCGGGGGCGGGTAATGAGCAGTTCTTC
CASSLAGAGNEQFF
>TRBJ1-1|TRBV5-1|14|-|once
TGCGCCAGCAGCTTTGACAGGAGGAACACTGAAGCTTTCTTT
CASSFDRRNTEAFF
>TRBJ1-5|TRBV24-1|12|-|-
TGTGCCACCAGTGACGGGATTCAGCCCCAGCATTTT
CATSDGIQPQHF
>TRBJ2-3|TRBV5-6|15|-|-
TGTGCCAGCAGCTTTGGGCCAGGGACCACAGATACGCAGTATTTT
CASSFGPGTTDTQYF
>TRBJ1-2|TRBV3-1/TRBV3-2|15|-|-
TGTGCCAGCAGCCAAGTGGCAGTTCAAGCCTATGGCTACACCTTC
CASSQVAVQAYGYTF